One T cell receptor (beta chain) is described in this entry. The clone's antigen remains unknown. No much larger clonotype is one base removed from it; base qualities were not supplied. CDR1 and CDR2 (SGHRS, YFSETQ) derive from the germline V gene. V loses 4 bases, J loses 0 bases, and the germline ends lie 11 bases apart. Its CDR3 holds 14 amino acids, cysteine through phenylalanine. The CDR3 DNA has 42 bases and is translated from base 1. The immunoSEQ Assay, a bias-controlled multiplex PCR, was used to amplify TCRbeta CDR3 regions from genomic DNA. Under the source paper's analysis protocol: The number of nucleated cells in each sample was estimated from the amplification of reference gene primers within the assay. To quantify the absolute abundance of each unique TCRbeta CDR3 rearrangement, sequence reads were collapsed and filtered. For each sample, productive Simpson clonality was calculated as the square root of Simpson's diversity index over productive rearrangements. TCRdb holds this immuneACCESS table with in-frame rearrangements only. Some clones are missing; in checked studies, unresolved V genes explain under half, and the rest has no known cause. That table gives V, J and clone size, and the DNA gave D and trimming. For this sample the table gives tens of thousands of clones, of which over 90% were detected only once. The ten biggest clones cover 35% to 50% of the sample.

This sample stems from a study of blood T cell repertoires in COVID-19 (dated by TCRdb to the early 2020s). For the study in its entirety: Collaborator samples came from the United States, Italy and Spain and covered acute and convalescent phases of COVID-19. The material from the prospective study consisted of cDNA or gDNA derived from T cells, B-cell-depleted T cells, or PBMCs. Deeply sampled blood TCRbeta repertoires from subjects exposed to, actively infected with, or recovered from COVID-19 were included in the dataset. The repertoires were made available in a free public database intended to serve as a resource for research on the immune response to SARS-CoV-2. Samples were obtained from the ongoing ImmuneRACE study (first 160 participants) and from about 1,300 subjects provided by 6 global collaborators. The sample metadata nearly always contained a de-identified subject ID, COVID-19 status, age in years and sex. Where available, HLA class I and class II types were obtained from metadata supplied by the sample provider rather than from assay-based typing.

General study outcomes and caveats: The quantity of clinical and demographic metadata differed by source and by participant and was supplied without curation.

Each collaborating institution followed its own protocols to collect whole blood in K2EDTA tubes. Collaborator samples were shipped for TCRbeta analysis as frozen whole blood, isolated PBMCs, or DNA extracted from either sample type. The sequence came from a man between 60 and 75 years old with active or convalescent COVID-19. Input material: peripheral blood. The chain is encoded by TRBV5-1 joined to TRBJ2-7, and TRBD1 may be the D gene, going by 5 matching bases. The DNA reads as follows: TGCGCCAGCAGCGGCCAAGGGGTCTCCTACGAGCAGTACTTC. It is translated as CASSGQGVSYEQYF.